Shown below are 31 T cell receptor beta chains from a single sample sequenced in a study of T cell repertoires in cytomegalovirus infection. Which antigens these TCRs recognize remains unknown. TCRdb used MiXCR to reprocess the reads, holding one entry per CDR3 protein. The table lists roughly 49,000 distinct CDR3 sequences, about a fifth of them singletons. Sequences were derived from CD8+ T cells from cultured PBMCs, sampled from culture after CMV antigen stimulation. Every receptor here comes from a human donor in good health (CMV status not recorded). Some clones in this sample may be carry-over from other donors' samples.

The gene calls are TRBV20-1 and TRBJ2-7; TRBD2 is a possible D gene (6 bases). CDR1 and CDR2 from the germline V gene are DFQATT and SNEGSKA (reference sequence). With 6 bases removed from V and 3 bases from J, the gap between germline ends came to 18 bases. The CDR3 is 14 amino acids. This CDR3 is CSAYPRLDNYEQYF. CDR3 coding DNA: TGCAGTGCCTACCCGAGACTAGATAACTACGAGCAGTACTTC.

This clonotype was observed a handful of times. The chain is built from TRBV11-2 and TRBJ1-5; D ambiguous. Germline values: CDR1 SGHAT, CDR2 FQNNGV. V was cut by 8 bases and J by 7 bases, with 15 bases left in between. CDR3 length equals 13 residues. CDR3 loop: CASGSGFGQPQHF. CDR3 DNA sequence: TGTGCCAGCGGGAGTGGATTTGGCCAGCCCCAGCATTTT.

The chain joins TRBV7-9 to TRBJ2-7; D possibly uses TRBD1 or TRBD2 (5 bases each). Between the trimmed V and J ends, which lost 5 bases and 2 bases, there was a span of 7 bases. The CDR3 extends over 12 amino acids. The V gene's germline CDR1 is SEHNR and CDR2 FQNEAQ (reference sequence). The CDR3 region has the DNA TGTGCCAGCAGCCGGGACCCCTACGAGCAGTACTTC. Residues: CASSRDPYEQYF.

With respect to this clonotype: The conserved phenylalanine or tryptophan normally closing the CDR3 is absent here, so this likely arose from a read error. The CDR3 nucleotides are TGTGCCAGCAGCTTAAGTCCTCTAGCGGGAGTCGAGCAGTACTTG. It translates to CASSLSPLAGVEQYL. The chain has TRBV7-4 and TRBJ2-7; 10 bases are shared with TRBD2. Germline loops: CDR1 SGHVT, CDR2 SQSDAQ. The ends lost 2 bases at V and 6 bases at J; junction bases unmatched: 7. The CDR3 has 15 residues.

This clonotype came up a few times. The CDR3 DNA is TGTGCCAGCAGCACTGGCCTAGCGGGAGGGAACGAGCAGTACTTC. Protein product: CASSTGLAGGNEQYF. This chain connects TRBV7-8 to TRBJ2-7; 12 positions match TRBD2. Germline V CDR1 and CDR2: SGHVS, FQNEAQ. The CDR3 length is 15 residues. The V segment lost 5 bases and the J segment 5 bases; nucleotides outside the gene matches: 7.

This clonotype was counted a few times. The chain uses TRBV20-1 and TRBJ1-1; 8 nucleotides align to TRBD1. This CDR3 has 13 amino acids. Germline loops: CDR1 DFQATT, CDR2 SNEGSKA (reference sequence). V was clipped by 3 bases and J by 5 bases; unmatched bases: 5. The CDR3 bases are TGCAGTGCTAGCGTGACAGGGGAGACTGAAGCTTTCTTT. As protein: CSASVTGETEAFF.

This clonotype was counted a few times. The chain combines TRBV27 with TRBJ2-1, with D tentatively TRBD1 (6 bases). Germline V gene data show CDR1 as MNHEY and CDR2 as SMNVEV (reference sequence). CDR3 length equals 14 residues. V was trimmed by 6 bases and J by 1 base, leaving 10 bases between them. The CDR3 here is CASSLGGSYNEQFF. For the CDR3, the DNA is TGTGCCAGCAGCTTAGGGGGATCCTACAATGAGCAGTTCTTC.

This chain joins TRBV7-6 and TRBJ2-7, with a weak D call TRBD1 (5 bases). This CDR3 region has 13 residues. V lost 5 bases and J lost 2, with 10 bases in between. CDR1 is SGHVS and CDR2 is FNYEAQ in the germline V gene. In DNA form, the CDR3 reads TGTGCCAGCAGCCCTTCAGGGCCCTACGAGCAGTACTTC. Protein product: CASSPSGPYEQYF.

This clonotype was counted a few times. The chain recombines TRBV20-1 with TRBJ2-1; tentatively, D is TRBD2 (5 bases). Per the germline V gene, CDR1 is DFQATT and CDR2 is SNEGSKA (reference sequence). V was trimmed by 4 bases and J by 3 bases, leaving 13 bases between them. The CDR3 is made up of 14 amino acids. DNA for the CDR3: TGCAGTGCTACAGGACTGGACCTCTACAATGAGCAGTTCTTC. Its translation is CSATGLDLYNEQFF.

The chain recombines TRBV5-6 with TRBJ2-1, with D hard to call. Germline V CDR1 and CDR2: SGHDT, YYEEEE. Trimming took off 0 bases at V and 6 bases at J, with 7 bases between the two ends. This CDR3 is 13 amino acids long. The CDR3 coding sequence is TGTGCCAGCAGCTTGGCGTCAGCCAATGAGCAGTTCTTC. Protein product: CASSLASANEQFF.

This chain connects TRBV7-2 to TRBJ2-5; 10 bases are shared with TRBD2. This CDR3 is 18 amino acids long. Germline trimming cut 3 bases from V and 5 bases from J; bases unmatched to any gene: 15. Germline CDR1 SGHTA, CDR2 FQGNSA. The CDR3 DNA is TGTGCCAGCAGCTTGGGAGGACGGCTAGCGGGAGTGGGGGAGACCCAGTACTTC. Translated, it gives CASSLGGRLAGVGETQYF.

V usage is TRBV7-9 and J usage is TRBJ1-1; D is ambiguous. This CDR3 is 16 amino acids long. The V gene's germline CDR1 is SEHNR and CDR2 FQNEAQ (reference sequence). V shed 5 bases and J shed 1 base, with 17 bases lying between them. The CDR3 DNA sequence: TGTGCCAGCAGCCCAAGGGAGAGGGCCGCGAACACTGAAGCTTTCTTT. Translated: CASSPRERAANTEAFF. Together with reference TRBV7-9 and TRBJ1-1, the CDR3 gives the full variable domain: DTGVSQNPRHKITKRGQNVTFRCDPISEHNRLYWYRQTLGQGPEFLTYFQNEAQLEKSRLLSDRFSAERPKGSFSTLEIQRTEQGDSAMYLCASSPRERAANTEAFFGQGTRLTVV.

The chain carries TRBV7-9 and TRBJ1-1; D is perhaps TRBD1 (6 bases). V was trimmed by 4 bases and J by 5 bases, leaving 11 bases between them. This CDR3 contains 13 residues. From germline, CDR1 is SEHNR and CDR2 FQNEAQ (reference sequence). The CDR3 reads CASSSMRGTEAFF. DNA for the CDR3: TGTGCCAGCAGCTCGATGAGGGGGACTGAAGCTTTCTTT.

The J gene is TRBJ2-7, the V gene TRBV6-2 or TRBV6-3, with 9 bases identical to TRBD1. This CDR3 contains 13 residues. The germline gives CDR1 MNHEY, CDR2 SVGEGT. The trim removed 5 bases at V and 6 bases at J, leaving 5 bases unmatched. The CDR3 protein is CASSARDRAEQYF. CDR3 in DNA: TGTGCCAGCAGTGCCCGGGACAGGGCCGAGCAGTACTTC.

This clonotype turned up a few times. This chain joins TRBV27 and TRBJ2-3; 10 bases agree with TRBD1. V trimming: 5 bases; J trimming: 3 bases; junction bases outside the gene matches: 5. The germline CDR1 and CDR2 sequences are MNHEY and SMNVEV (reference sequence). The CDR3 spans 15 residues. CDR3: CASSTRDRGTDTQYF. The CDR3 DNA reads as TGTGCCAGCAGTACCCGGGACAGGGGAACAGATACGCAGTATTTT.

Only a few counts were recorded for this clonotype. The rearrangement links TRBV28 to TRBJ1-1; TRBD1 is a possible D gene (5 bases). The V gene lost 3 bases and the J gene lost 6 bases, with 8 bases spanning the gap. The CDR3 has 12 amino acids. CDR1 MDHEN and CDR2 SYDVKM come from the germline V gene. CDR3 amino acids: CASSFLGPEAFF. CDR3 coding DNA: TGTGCCAGCAGTTTTCTGGGGCCTGAAGCTTTCTTT.

In the case of this clonotype: This may come from a read error, since a much larger clone is one base off. Since the CDR3 does not end with the conserved phenylalanine or tryptophan, this likely comes from a read error. This rearrangement joins TRBV6-2 or TRBV6-3 to TRBJ2-1; D is tentatively TRBD1 or TRBD2 (5 bases each). Germline V lookup: CDR1 MNHEY, CDR2 SVGEGT. This CDR3 contains 14 residues. V was clipped by 2 bases and J by 9 bases, with 14 bases between them. CDR3 sequence (DNA): TGTGCCAGCAGTTACGTGGCAGGTGGGGGTGAGCAGTTCATC. Translation gives CASSYVAGGGEQFI.

V gene TRBV3-1 combines with J gene TRBJ1-2, with TRBD1 identical over 9 bases. Germline V gene sequence: CDR1 LGHDT, CDR2 YNNKEL (reference sequence). With V trimmed by 1 base and J by 4 bases, 4 bases remained unmatched. The CDR3 covers 15 residues. The CDR3 protein is CASSQVTGGLYGYTF. The CDR3 region has the DNA TGTGCCAGCAGCCAAGTAACAGGGGGCCTCTATGGCTACACCTTC.

The chain links TRBV6-5 to TRBJ1-1, with D perhaps matching TRBD1 (5 bases). CDR1 is MNHEY and CDR2 is SVGAGI in the germline V gene. The CDR3 loop spans 14 amino acids. The V and J ends lost 2 bases and 5 bases respectively, with 12 bases between them. The CDR3, as DNA: TGTGCCAGCAGTTACCAGGGAAGTGAGACTGAAGCTTTCTTT. This encodes CASSYQGSETEAFF.

The rearrangement joins TRBV7-2 to TRBJ2-7, with D uncertain. This CDR3 comprises 14 residues. Trimming took off 1 base at V and 2 bases at J, with 9 bases between the two ends. CDR1 is SGHTA and CDR2 is FQGNSA in the germline V gene. DNA for the CDR3: TGTGCCAGCAGCTTAGAGGCAGAAACCTACGAGCAGTACTTC. The encoded protein is CASSLEAETYEQYF.

This clonotype was picked up many times. The chain combines TRBV10-3 with TRBJ1-1; TRBD1 agrees at 9 bases. The CDR3 runs to 12 residues. The ends lost 10 bases at V and 5 bases at J; junction bases unmatched: 5. CDR1 is ENHRY and CDR2 is SYGVKD in the germline V gene. In DNA form, the CDR3 reads TGTGCCAGCGGGACAGGGAGGACTGAAGCTTTCTTT. As protein: CASGTGRTEAFF.

This clonotype was seen only a few times. The chain recombines TRBV7-9 with TRBJ1-3; D gene ambiguous. Trimming shortened V by 5 bases and J by 4 bases, and 9 bases separated the two germline ends. The CDR3 runs to 13 residues. Germline lookup yields CDR1 SEHNR and CDR2 FQNEAQ (reference sequence). The CDR3 spells CASSPDAGNTIYF. The CDR3 DNA is TGTGCCAGCAGCCCCGACGCAGGAAACACCATATATTTT.

This clonotype has just a few counts. The gene calls are TRBV7-3 and TRBJ2-3; D possibly corresponds to TRBD2 (6 bases). Germline V CDR1 and CDR2: SGHTA, FQGTGA. The CDR3 has 15 residues. V was shortened by 1 base and J by 4 bases, with 12 bases between the two germline ends. The CDR3 DNA is TGTGCCAGCAGCTTAATTGGGGGAGGAGCAGATACGCAGTATTTT. This sequence encodes CASSLIGGGADTQYF.

This clonotype was seen more than once but under ten times. The chain uses TRBV4-1 and TRBJ2-7, with 8 bases fitting TRBD2. Germline V gene lookup returns CDR1 MGHRA and CDR2 YSYEKL. With 4 bases clipped from V and 2 bases from J, the junction kept 7 bases outside the gene matches. The CDR3 has 15 residues. CDR3 region: CASSPQLADPYEQYF. The CDR3 region has the DNA TGCGCCAGCAGCCCACAACTAGCGGACCCCTACGAGCAGTACTTC.

The genes are TRBV9 and TRBJ2-2, with D uncertain. Trimming removed 4 bases from V and 6 bases from J, with 7 bases in between. Germline assignment: CDR1 SGDLS and CDR2 YYNGEE. The length of the CDR3 is 12 residues. CDR3 in amino acids: CASSINSGELFF. The CDR3 coding sequence is TGTGCCAGCAGCATCAATTCCGGGGAGCTGTTTTTT.

This clonotype was detected a few times. The chain employs TRBV6-6 and TRBJ2-3, with a weak D call TRBD2 (6 bases). Trimming took off 0 bases at V and 6 bases at J, with 13 bases between the two ends. The germline gives CDR1 MNHNY, CDR2 SVGAGI (reference sequence). This CDR3 has 15 amino acids. CDR3 sequence (DNA): TGTGCCAGCAGTTACTCGATGCTAGGAGGGGATACGCAGTATTTT. This encodes CASSYSMLGGDTQYF.

The chain employs TRBV18 and TRBJ1-4, with TRBD1 identical over 10 bases. Germline values: CDR1 KGHSH, CDR2 LQKENI. CDR3 length: 15 amino acids. After removal of 6 bases from V and 8 bases from J, the junction contained 9 bases not matched to a gene. The chain's CDR3 is CASSRGQGGSEKLFF. As DNA, the CDR3 is TGTGCCAGCTCTCGAGGACAGGGGGGTAGCGAAAAACTGTTTTTT.

This chain joins TRBV7-9 and TRBJ1-2; no clear D gene. From germline, CDR1 is SEHNR and CDR2 FQNEAQ (reference sequence). This CDR3 is built from 13 residues. Deletions cut 3 bases from V and 0 bases from J, with 5 bases between. The chain's CDR3 is CASSLTTNYGYTF. The CDR3 bases are TGTGCCAGCAGCTTGACAACTAACTATGGCTACACCTTC.

The rearrangement uses TRBV6-6 and TRBJ2-5; TRBD2 might be the D (5 bases). CDR1 and CDR2 from the germline V gene are MNHNY and SVGAGI (reference sequence). The CDR3 is made up of 13 amino acids. V was trimmed by 5 bases and J by 1 base, leaving 8 bases between them. The CDR3 DNA reads TGTGCCAGCAGTCCCCGGGGCCAAGAGACCCAGTACTTC. This sequence encodes CASSPRGQETQYF.

This rearrangement joins TRBV6-2 or TRBV6-3 to TRBJ2-1, with TRBD2 matching 10 bases. Per germline, CDR1 MNHEY and CDR2 SVGEGT. The V gene end was trimmed by 6 bases and the J gene end by 0 bases; junction bases not matched to a gene: 2. This CDR3 is built from 15 residues. CDR3: CASRVAGGSYNEQFF. CDR3 coding DNA: TGTGCCAGCAGGGTAGCGGGGGGCTCCTACAATGAGCAGTTCTTC.

This clonotype was counted only a few times. The J gene is TRBJ2-5, the V gene TRBV5-5; TRBD2 agrees at 13 bases. The V and J ends lost 0 bases and 7 bases, in that order; junction bases with no gene match: 6. The CDR3 runs to 16 residues. Germline CDR1 and CDR2: SGHKS and YYEKEE (reference sequence). CDR3 residues: CASSLELAGGPMTQYF. The CDR3 DNA is TGTGCCAGCAGCTTGGAACTAGCGGGGGGGCCCATGACCCAGTACTTC.